This T cell receptor (beta chain) was identified in a study of blood T cell repertoires in COVID-19. Study context: Whether acute or convalescent, the COVID-19 samples came from the United States, Italy and Spain. In each case, the material was cDNA or gDNA derived from T cells, B-cell-depleted T cells, or PBMCs.

Authors' data handling: Scientists estimated how many nucleated cells there were by amplifying reference gene primers. The table came from immunoSEQ multiplex PCR; TCRdb's copy has only in-frame clones and leaves some out. That table gives V, J and clone size, and the DNA gave D and trimming. The sample has 200,000 or so clones, 70% to 90% seen once. A Seattle source enrolled patients during active infection and followed them longitudinally. The CDR3 extends over 14 amino acids. Germline V CDR1 and CDR2: SGHAT, FQDESV (reference sequence). Trimming stripped 5 bases from V and 3 bases from J, with 13 bases between.

This TCR was sampled from a person between 65 and 80 years old with COVID-19, enrolled during active disease. The chain links TRBV11-1 to TRBJ1-1; TRBD1 is a possible D gene (5 bases). The sample was peripheral blood. The CDR3 coding sequence is TGTGCCAGCAGCCTTAAATGGGGGGACACTGAAGCTTTCTTT. Its translation is CASSLKWGDTEAFF.